This T cell receptor (beta chain) was sequenced for a study of regulatory T cells in long-lasting Graves disease. General study findings and limits: Lower TCR diversity was seen in persistent Graves' patients than in newly diagnosed ones. Persistent patients had a count of shared public clonotypes (about 2,500) that exceeded that of new patients (around 910). With persistent disease, TRBV28, TRBJ1-2 and TRBJ2-5 were the favored segments.

This sample's time point: persistent/refractory GD, antithyroid drugs over 5 years with positive TRAb. RNA isolated from PBMCs was used to make the TCR library. Per American Thyroid Association guidelines, Graves' disease was diagnosed. The CDR3 length is 14 residues. CDR1 is MNHNS, CDR2 SASEGT, per germline. V was shortened by 3 bases and J by 3 bases, with 11 bases between the two germline ends. Through Arm-PCR of CDR3 regions and iRepertoire HTBI primers, TCR beta libraries were built. Using its own MiXCR run on the multiplex PCR reads, TCRdb lists one record per CDR3 protein. This sample has 600,000 to 800,000 distinct CDR3 sequences, with about 30% found just once. This clonotype showed up many times. Antigen specificity is unknown.

The sequenced sample was peripheral blood mononuclear cells (PBMCs), obtained when the disease was refractory, from a patient treated with antithyroid drugs. This rearrangement joins TRBV6-1 to TRBJ1-1; tentative D call: TRBD1 (5 bases). The source is a female donor with Graves disease. The CDR3, as DNA: TGTGCCAGCAGTGATAGCAGGGCGTACACTGAAGCTTTCTTT. As protein: CASSDSRAYTEAFF.